One and the same sample provided the 5 T cell receptor beta chains below, sequenced in a study of cytomegalovirus exposure and HLA in healthy donors. Sequenced by immunoSEQ multiplex PCR; TCRdb stores in-frame clones only, minus some. The sample yields about 200,000 clones, around 80% seen once. The sample consisted of PBMCs. These receptors were obtained from a woman aged 25 to 39 in good health and CMV-seropositive.

The chain uses TRBV4-1 and TRBJ1-1; 8 nucleotides line up with TRBD1. Trimming at V came to 1 base and at J to 4 bases, leaving 5 bases not matched to a gene. This CDR3 contains 15 residues. The germline gives CDR1 MGHRA, CDR2 YSYEKL. The CDR3 spells CASSQVITGGTEAFF. The DNA for the CDR3 is TGCGCCAGCAGCCAAGTTATAACAGGGGGCACTGAAGCTTTCTTT.

This clone appeared a few times. This chain links TRBV5-4 with TRBJ1-5; D is possibly TRBD1 (5 bases). This CDR3 has 13 amino acids. Germline lookup yields CDR1 SGHNT and CDR2 YYREEE (reference sequence). Trimming removed 2 bases at V and 6 bases at J, with 9 bases between. The CDR3 bases are TGTGCCAGCAGCTTCGGGGGGGGTCAGCCCCAGCATTTT. Its translation is CASSFGGGQPQHF.

This clone was picked up one time. This chain joins TRBV6-5 and TRBJ1-5; tentative D call: TRBD1 (5 bases). This CDR3 spans 13 amino acids. From germline, CDR1 is MNHEY and CDR2 SVGAGI. V was trimmed by 6 bases and J by 5 bases, leaving 11 bases between them. CDR3 protein: CASRPVRDQPQHF. In DNA form, the CDR3 reads TGTGCCAGCAGACCGGTCAGGGATCAGCCCCAGCATTTT.

V is TRBV4-1 and J is TRBJ2-5; 7 nucleotides align to TRBD2. After removal of 2 bases from V and 0 bases from J, the junction contained 9 bases not matched to a gene. Germline V gene sequence: CDR1 MGHRA, CDR2 YSYEKL. CDR3 length: 17 amino acids. The CDR3 sequence: CASSQNGAAGNQETQYF. For the CDR3, the DNA is TGCGCCAGCAGCCAAAACGGGGCAGCGGGGAACCAAGAGACCCAGTACTTC.

The V gene is TRBV5-5, the J gene TRBJ2-1; 9 bases align to TRBD2. Unmatched junction bases numbered 11, after V lost 0 bases and J lost 7 bases. Germline V gene sequence: CDR1 SGHKS, CDR2 YYEKEE (reference sequence). The CDR3 has 17 amino acids. CDR3 in DNA: TGTGCCAGCAGCTTGGCCTTAGGCGGGAGGGCCCGAAATGAGCAGTTCTTC. The encoded protein is CASSLALGGRARNEQFF.